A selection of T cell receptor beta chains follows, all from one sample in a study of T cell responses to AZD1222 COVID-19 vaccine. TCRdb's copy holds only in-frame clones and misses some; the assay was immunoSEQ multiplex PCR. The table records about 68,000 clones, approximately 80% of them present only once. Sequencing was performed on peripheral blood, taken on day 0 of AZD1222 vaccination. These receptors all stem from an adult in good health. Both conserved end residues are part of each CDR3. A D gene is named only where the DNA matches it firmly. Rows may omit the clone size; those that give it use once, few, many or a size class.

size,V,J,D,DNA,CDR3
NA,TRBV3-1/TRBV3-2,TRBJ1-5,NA,TGTGCCAGCAGCCAAGCAGGGTTCGGACAGCCCCAGCATTTT,CASSQAGFGQPQHF
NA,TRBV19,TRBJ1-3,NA,TGTGCCAGTAGTATTATCGGCCGCGGCACTGGAAACACCATATATTTT,CASSIIGRGTGNTIYF
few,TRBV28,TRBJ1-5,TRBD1,TGTGCCAGCAGTTCCCGACAGGGGGCCCGCAATCAGCCCCAGCATTTT,CASSSRQGARNQPQHF
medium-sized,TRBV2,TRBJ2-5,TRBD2,TGTGCCAGCAGAACCGGGACTAGCGGCCAAGAGACCCAGTACTTC,CASRTGTSGQETQYF
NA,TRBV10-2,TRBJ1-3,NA,TGCGCCAGCAGGGTTGACAGAGGCTCTGGAAACACCATATATTTT,CASRVDRGSGNTIYF
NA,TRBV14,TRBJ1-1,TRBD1,TGCGCCAGCAGCCTGACAGGGAGAGCAGCTGAAGCTTTCTTT,CASSLTGRAAEAFF
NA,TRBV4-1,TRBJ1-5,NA,TGCGCCAGTGAAACGGGACACAGTAGCAATCAGCCCCAGCATTTT,CASETGHSSNQPQHF
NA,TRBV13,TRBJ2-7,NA,TGTGCCAGCATAGAATCTCACCAGGGCAATTATAACGAGCAGTACTTC,CASIESHQGNYNEQYF
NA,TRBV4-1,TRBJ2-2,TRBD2,TGCGCCAGCAGCCAAGATAGCGGGGGGGCCACCGGGGAGCTGTTTTTT,CASSQDSGGATGELFF
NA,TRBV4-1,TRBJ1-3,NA,TGCGCCAGCAGCCAGGGAACTGGAAACACCATATATTTT,CASSQGTGNTIYF
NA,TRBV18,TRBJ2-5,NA,TGTGCCAGCAAACAGTCTAGCGGCAGGGGGCCTCAAGAGACCCAGTACTTC,CASKQSSGRGPQETQYF
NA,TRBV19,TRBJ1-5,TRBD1,TGTGCCAGTAGTATGATCCCGGGACAGGGGGCGAGCAGGCCCCAGCATTTT,CASSMIPGQGASRPQHF
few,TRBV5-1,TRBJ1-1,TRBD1,TGCGCCAGCAGCGTCGGGACAGACGGCTTGAACACTGAAGCTTTCTTT,CASSVGTDGLNTEAFF
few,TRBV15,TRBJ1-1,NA,TGTGCCACCAGCCCATCCCGGGTGGGGAGTACTGAAGCTTTCTTT,CATSPSRVGSTEAFF
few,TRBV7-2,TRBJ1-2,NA,TGTGCCAGCAGCTTAGCTGTTGGCTACACCTTC,CASSLAVGYTF
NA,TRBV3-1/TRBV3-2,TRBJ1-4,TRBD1,TGTGCCAGCAGCCCAACAGGGGGGGATGAAAAACTGTTTTTT,CASSPTGGDEKLFF
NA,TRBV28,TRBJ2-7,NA,TGTGCCAGCCTTCTAAGCCCGAGCTCCTACGAGCAGTACTTC,CASLLSPSSYEQYF
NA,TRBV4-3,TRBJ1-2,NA,TGCGCCAGCAGCCCCGCGGGCACGGGGGCGTACGGCTACACCTTC,CASSPAGTGAYGYTF
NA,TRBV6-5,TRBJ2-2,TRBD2,TGTGCCAGCAGGAGGGACTACCCGGCCGGGGAGCTGTTTTTT,CASRRDYPAGELFF
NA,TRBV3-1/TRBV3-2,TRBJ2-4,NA,TGTGCCAGCAGCCCCCTTACAGGAAAAAACATTCAGTACTTC,CASSPLTGKNIQYF
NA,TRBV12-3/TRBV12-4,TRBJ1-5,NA,TGTGCCAGCAGAAGTCCTTCTGATCAGCCCCAGCATTTT,CASRSPSDQPQHF
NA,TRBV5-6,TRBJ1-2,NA,TGTGCCAGCAGCTTGGCCAATCGGCGTGGTGGCTACACCTTC,CASSLANRRGGYTF
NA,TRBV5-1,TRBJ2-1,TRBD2,TGCGCCAGCAGCTTGGCCGGCGGGGGGACCTACAATGAGCAGTTCTTC,CASSLAGGGTYNEQFF
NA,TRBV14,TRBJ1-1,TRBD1,TGTGCCAGCAGCCAAGAAACAGGGGGCGCCCCTGAAGCTTTCTTT,CASSQETGGAPEAFF
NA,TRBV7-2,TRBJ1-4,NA,TGTGCCAGCAGCTTAGATGGGGCACTTTCAGGAGAAAAACTGTTTTTT,CASSLDGALSGEKLFF
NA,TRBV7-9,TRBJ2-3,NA,TGTGCCAGCAGCTTAGGAGACGCGAGCACAGATACGCAGTATTTT,CASSLGDASTDTQYF
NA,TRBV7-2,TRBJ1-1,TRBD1,TGTGCCAGCAGCACGGGACAGGGGGCTCGAGCTTTCTTT,CASSTGQGARAFF
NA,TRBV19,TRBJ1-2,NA,TGTGCCAGTACTCTACAAGACTCAGGCTCCGGATTCTATGGCTACACCTTC,CASTLQDSGSGFYGYTF
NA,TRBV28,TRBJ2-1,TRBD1,TGTGCCGGGGGGACAGGGTTCAATGAGCAGTTCTTC,CAGGTGFNEQFF
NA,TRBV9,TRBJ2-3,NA,TGTGCCAGCAGCGCAAGCCCGCCCGGAGTAACAGATACGCAGTATTTT,CASSASPPGVTDTQYF